Listed here are 21 T cell receptor beta chains from one sample, sequenced in a study of PD-L1 blockade in urothelial cancer. Profiling relied on immunoSEQ multiplex PCR, and the TCRdb table lists in-frame clones only, not all of them. The sample comprises 80,000 to 130,000 clones, 91% of which are singletons, and 0.7% to 0.95% rests with the top ten. The input for sequencing was PBMCs, taken around atezolizumab (anti-PD-L1) treatment. These TCRs come from an elderly woman with urothelial cancer.

This chain connects TRBV10-2 to TRBJ2-7, with 13 bases matching TRBD2. Trimming removed 4 bases from V and 1 base from J; junction bases left unmatched: 13. The CDR3 loop spans 19 amino acids. CDR1 is WSHSY, CDR2 SAAADI, per germline. CDR3 region: CASSGLGTSGMSGSYEQYF. CDR3 DNA sequence: TGCGCCAGCAGTGGCCTGGGGACTAGCGGGATGTCGGGATCCTACGAGCAGTACTTC.

The rearrangement uses TRBV27 and TRBJ1-5; 9 bases map to TRBD1. CDR1 is MNHEY, CDR2 SMNVEV, per germline (reference sequence). The V gene end was trimmed by 7 bases and the J gene end by 1 base; junction bases not matched to a gene: 11. The CDR3 runs 17 residues. This chain's CDR3 is CASISLQGALSNQPQHF. The CDR3 nucleotides read TGTGCCAGCATCTCATTACAGGGGGCTTTGAGCAATCAGCCCCAGCATTTT.

The V and J genes are TRBV7-3 and TRBJ2-5, with TRBD2 matching over 12 bases. In germline, CDR1 is SGHTA, CDR2 FQGTGA. There are 14 residues in the CDR3. Trimming cost V 4 bases and J 5 bases; bases outside gene matches: 2. The DNA for the CDR3 is TGTGCCAGCAGCTCCGGACTAGCGGGGGAGACCCAGTACTTC. It specifies CASSSGLAGETQYF.

This clone was counted a single time. The rearrangement uses TRBV29-1 and TRBJ2-2; TRBD1 matches 8 bases. V was pared by 6 bases and J by 7 bases, with 7 bases of the junction left unmatched. This CDR3 spans 13 amino acids. Per germline, CDR1 SQVTM and CDR2 ANQGSEA. The CDR3 protein is CSVRTGQIGELFF. CDR3 DNA sequence: TGCAGCGTAAGGACAGGGCAAATCGGGGAGCTGTTTTTT.

The V gene is TRBV6-5, the J gene TRBJ2-7; the D is unclear. The V gene lost 6 bases and the J gene lost 1 base, with 10 bases spanning the gap. The CDR3 totals 13 residues. CDR1 and CDR2 (germline): MNHEY, SVGAGI. CDR3 coding DNA: TGTGCCAGCAGCCCCGCGATGTCCTACGAGCAGTACTTC. This translates into CASSPAMSYEQYF.

This rearrangement joins TRBV4-2 to TRBJ1-5, with TRBD1 matching 8 bases. Germline trimming cut 2 bases from V and 0 bases from J; bases unmatched to any gene: 6. Germline V lookup: CDR1 LGHNA, CDR2 YNFKEQ. The CDR3 is 17 amino acids. The CDR3 nucleotides read TGTGCCAGCAGCCAAATTTGGGACAGGAATAGCAATCAGCCCCAGCATTTT. Translation gives CASSQIWDRNSNQPQHF.

This clone was seen only a few times. This chain connects TRBV2 to TRBJ2-7, with a tentative D call TRBD2 (5 bases). V was cut by 8 bases and J by 0 bases, with 5 bases left in between. CDR3 length: 11 residues. Germline lookup yields CDR1 SNHLY and CDR2 FYNNEI. CDR3 loop: CASGSSYEQYF. The DNA of the CDR3 is TGTGCCAGCGGGAGCTCCTACGAGCAGTACTTC.

The chain is built from TRBV7-3 and TRBJ1-1; D gene uncertain. V was pared by 3 bases and J by 0 bases, with 11 bases between. Germline values: CDR1 SGHTA, CDR2 FQGTGA. This CDR3 contains 15 residues. CDR3 DNA sequence: TGTGCCAGCAGCTTCACGAGGGTAATGAACACTGAAGCTTTCTTT. Protein sequence: CASSFTRVMNTEAFF.

V usage is TRBV28 and J usage is TRBJ2-1, with 9 bases matching TRBD2. CDR3 length: 17 residues. Germline loops: CDR1 MDHEN, CDR2 SYDVKM. Trimming at V came to 4 bases and at J to 0 bases, leaving 7 bases not matched to a gene. Here the CDR3 DNA reads TGTGCCAGCAGTTCGGCTAGCGGGGCAAGCTCCTACAATGAGCAGTTCTTC. Translated: CASSSASGASSYNEQFF.

V is TRBV30 and J is TRBJ1-2, with 8 bases lining up with TRBD1. Per the germline V gene, CDR1 is GTSNPN and CDR2 is SVGIG (reference sequence). The CDR3 consists of 17 residues. Trimming cost V 2 bases and J 4 bases; bases outside gene matches: 15. This CDR3 reads CAWSRETGQVVVYGYTF. The CDR3 DNA reads TGTGCCTGGAGTCGAGAAACGGGACAGGTCGTGGTCTATGGCTACACCTTC.

The gene calls are TRBV5-1 and TRBJ2-1, with TRBD2 identical over 14 bases. The CDR3 runs 18 residues. The V and J ends lost 2 bases and 5 bases, in that order; junction bases with no gene match: 9. Per the germline V gene, CDR1 is SGHRS and CDR2 is YFSETQ. The CDR3 loop reads CASSFPGLAGEKNNEQFF. In DNA, the CDR3 is TGCGCCAGCAGCTTTCCGGGACTAGCGGGAGAAAAGAACAATGAGCAGTTCTTC. The complete variable domain, with remaining parts taken from reference TRBV5-1 and TRBJ2-1, reads KAGVTQTPRYLIKTRGQQVTLSCSPISGHRSVSWYQQTPGQGLQFLFEYFSETQRNKGNFPGRFSGRQFSNSRSEMNVSTLELGDSALYLCASSFPGLAGEKNNEQFFGPGTRLTVL.

The V gene is TRBV28, the J gene TRBJ2-1; D call uncertain. The V and J ends lost 5 bases and 0 bases respectively, with 8 bases between them. The germline gives CDR1 MDHEN, CDR2 SYDVKM. This CDR3 is built from 14 residues. The CDR3 nucleotides are TGTGCCAGCAGTCCGGTTAGCTCCTACAATGAGCAGTTCTTC. Its protein product is CASSPVSSYNEQFF.

In nucleotides, the CDR3 is TGTGCCAGCAGTGAAGCTAGGACTAGCGGGGGGTGGTACTTC. Its protein is CASSEARTSGGWYF. The V gene is TRBV2, the J gene TRBJ2-7, with TRBD2 identical over 14 bases. Germline V gene data show CDR1 as SNHLY and CDR2 as FYNNEI. This CDR3 contains 14 residues. Unmatched junction bases numbered 4, after V lost 0 bases and J lost 12 bases.

The CDR3 coding sequence is TGTGCCAGCAGCTATACCGGGACTCGTCCCTCTGGGGCCAACGTCCTGACTTTC. Amino acids: CASSYTGTRPSGANVLTF. The rearrangement joins TRBV7-8 to TRBJ2-6, with a possible D match to TRBD2 (6 bases). The CDR3 length is 18 residues. Between the trimmed V and J ends, which lost 4 bases and 0 bases, there was a span of 16 bases. In germline, CDR1 is SGHVS, CDR2 FQNEAQ.

This sequence joins TRBV14 and TRBJ2-3; D might be TRBD1 (6 bases). CDR3 length: 13 amino acids. V lost 4 bases, J lost 8 bases, and 13 bases lay in between. CDR1 and CDR2 (germline): SGHDN, FVKESK. DNA for the CDR3: TGTGCCAGCAGCCTGGGGGCCGCCAGTACGCAGTATTTT. Its translation is CASSLGAASTQYF.

This chain links TRBV5-6 with TRBJ2-5, with 9 bases identical to TRBD2. V was clipped by 0 bases and J by 4 bases; unmatched bases: 10. Per the germline V gene, CDR1 is SGHDT and CDR2 is YYEEEE. The length of the CDR3 is 17 residues. CDR3 sequence reads: CASSLEGLREGTETQYF. As DNA, the CDR3 is TGTGCCAGCAGCTTGGAGGGTTTGCGGGAGGGGACAGAGACCCAGTACTTC.

The chain carries TRBV19 and TRBJ1-4; 8 nucleotides match TRBD1. CDR3 length: 14 residues. The J segment lost 7 bases and the V segment lost 4 bases, leaving 5 bases of the junction unmatched. Germline CDR1 LNHDA, CDR2 SQIVND (reference sequence). DNA of the CDR3: TGTGCCAGTAGTAGCGACAGGGGTGGTGAAAAACTGTTTTTT. Amino acids: CASSSDRGGEKLFF.

The rearrangement links TRBV11-2 to TRBJ1-3; 8 bases agree with TRBD1. Germline-derived CDR1 and CDR2 are SGHAT and FQNNGV. The CDR3 runs to 15 residues. The junction had 5 bases not matched to a gene; V was cut back by 4 bases and J by 3 bases. CDR3 sequence (DNA): TGTGCCAGCAGCTCCACAGGGGGAAGTGGAAACACCATATATTTT. Amino acid sequence: CASSSTGGSGNTIYF.

This clone appeared a few times. This rearrangement joins TRBV29-1 to TRBJ1-5; D perhaps matches TRBD1 (5 bases). Germline CDR1 SQVTM, CDR2 ANQGSEA. The CDR3 is made up of 13 amino acids. The CDR3 DNA reads as TGCAGTGCCGGGACTAATAGCAATCAGCCCCAGCATTTT. The encoded protein is CSAGTNSNQPQHF.

The CDR3 is CARSLRLAGAPHYNEQFF. CDR3 DNA sequence: TGTGCCAGAAGCTTACGACTAGCGGGAGCTCCCCACTACAATGAGCAGTTCTTC. The V and J genes are TRBV5-3 and TRBJ2-1; 12 positions match TRBD2. TRBV5-3 is filed as an ORF, its function uncertain. The CDR3 is made up of 18 amino acids. Germline trimming cut 2 bases from V and 3 bases from J; bases unmatched to any gene: 9.

The chain joins TRBV6-1 to TRBJ2-5; D is possibly TRBD2 (6 bases). Germline-derived CDR1 and CDR2 are MNHNS and SASEGT. This CDR3 is 16 amino acids long. The ends were cut back, 2 bases at V and 4 bases at J, with 17 bases in the middle. For the CDR3, the DNA is TGTGCCAGCAGTGAAAGGGTGGGAGGTAGTGGAGAGACCCAGTACTTC. As protein: CASSERVGGSGETQYF.